The clone carrying this TCR beta chain was counted between two and nine times. CD8+CD57+ cell expansion had been shown by flow cytometry in patients chosen for sequencing. As a group, the patients uniformly had severe acquired aplastic anemia. Each patient gave a blood sample that was collected before any therapy had been received. The data stem from a study of CD8+CD57+ T cells in acquired aplastic anemia. Study-level information: When averaged, DNA from sorted CD4+ and CD8+ cells came to 3 to 4 ug.

Genomic DNA templated the TCR beta VDJ and CDR3 profiling. TCRdb reanalysed the reads using MiXCR and keeps one entry per CDR3 protein. The sample includes under 200,000 distinct CDR3 sequences, less than 60% seen only once; the top ten take around 9.7%. Germline assignment: CDR1 SEHNR and CDR2 FQNEAQ (reference sequence). The CDR3 has 12 residues. V gave up 1 base and J gave up 5 bases, with 6 bases separating them. The chain joins TRBV7-9 to TRBJ2-7; possibly TRBD1 for D (5 bases). Sequencing used sorted CD4+, CD8+, or CD8+CD57+ T cells (not recorded which) from PBMCs. The receptor was derived from a human donor with aplastic anemia. As DNA, the CDR3 is TGTGCCAGCAGCTTAGGCAGGGACGAGCAGTACTTC. It specifies CASSLGRDEQYF.